The source of this T cell receptor (beta chain) is a study of blood T cell repertoires in COVID-19. About the research overall: Whether acute or convalescent, the COVID-19 samples came from the United States, Italy and Spain. T cells, B-cell-depleted T cells, or PBMCs supplied cDNA or gDNA.

Enrolment of Seattle patients took place during active infection, and they were followed longitudinally. In the authors' workflow: Amplification from reference gene primers served as the basis for estimated nucleated cell counts. This table comes from immunoSEQ multiplex PCR, and its TCRdb copy is limited to in-frame clones, with some not included. That table supplies the V and J calls and clone size; D and trimming were determined from the DNA. This sample has fewer than 200,000 clones; about four fifths occur once, and the top ten carry 12%. Trimming took off 5 bases at V and 4 bases at J, with 14 bases between the two ends. There are 13 residues in the CDR3. From germline, CDR1 is SQVTM and CDR2 ANQGSEA.

The specimen was peripheral blood. The V gene is TRBV29-1, the J gene TRBJ1-2, with D maybe TRBD1 (6 bases). The source of this sequence is an elderly woman with COVID-19, enrolled during active disease. The CDR3 sequence: CSVRDTVLYGYTF. The CDR3 bases are TGCAGCGTTCGGGACACGGTTCTCTATGGCTACACCTTC.